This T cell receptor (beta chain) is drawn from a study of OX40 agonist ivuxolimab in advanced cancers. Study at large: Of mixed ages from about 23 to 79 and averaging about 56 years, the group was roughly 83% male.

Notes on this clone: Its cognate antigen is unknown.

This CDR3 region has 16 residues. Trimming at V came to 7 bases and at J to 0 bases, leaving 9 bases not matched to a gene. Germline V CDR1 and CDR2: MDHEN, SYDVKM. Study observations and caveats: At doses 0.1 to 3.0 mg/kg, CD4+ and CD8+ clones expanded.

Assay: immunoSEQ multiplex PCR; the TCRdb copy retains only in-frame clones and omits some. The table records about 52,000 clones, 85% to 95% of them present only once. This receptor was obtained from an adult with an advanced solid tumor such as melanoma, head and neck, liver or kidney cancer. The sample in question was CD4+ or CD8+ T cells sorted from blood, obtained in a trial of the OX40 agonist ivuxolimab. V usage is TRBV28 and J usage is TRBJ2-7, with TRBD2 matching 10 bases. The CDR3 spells CASNSAGTSVSYEQYF. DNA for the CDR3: TGTGCCAGCAATTCAGCCGGGACTAGCGTCTCCTACGAGCAGTACTTC.